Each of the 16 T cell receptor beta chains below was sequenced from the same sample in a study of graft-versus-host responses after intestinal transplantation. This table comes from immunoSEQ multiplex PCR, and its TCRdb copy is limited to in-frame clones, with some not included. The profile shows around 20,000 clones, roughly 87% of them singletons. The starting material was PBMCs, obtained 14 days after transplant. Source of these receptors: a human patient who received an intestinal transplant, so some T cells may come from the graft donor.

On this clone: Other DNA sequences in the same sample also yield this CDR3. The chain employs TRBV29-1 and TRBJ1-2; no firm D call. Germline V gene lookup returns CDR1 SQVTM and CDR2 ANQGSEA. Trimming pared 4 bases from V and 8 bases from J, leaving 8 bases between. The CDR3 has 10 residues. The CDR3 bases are TGCAGCGTTGCTGGGTCCGGCTACACCTTC. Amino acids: CSVAGSGYTF. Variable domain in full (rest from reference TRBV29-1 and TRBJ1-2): SAVISQKPSRDICQRGTSLTIQCQVDSQVTMMFWYRQQPGQSLTLIATANQGSEATYESGFVIDKFPISRPNLTFSTLTVSNMSPEDSSIYLCSVAGSGYTFGSGTRLTVV.

For the CDR3, the DNA is TGTGCCAGCAGCTTGGGACAGGACACCGGGGAGCTGTTTTTT. Residues: CASSLGQDTGELFF. This chain links TRBV5-4 with TRBJ2-2; the D gene is possibly TRBD1 (6 bases). The CDR3 loop spans 14 amino acids. Germline V gene sequence: CDR1 SGHNT, CDR2 YYREEE (reference sequence). Trimming left V 0 bases short and J 3 bases short, with 6 bases between.

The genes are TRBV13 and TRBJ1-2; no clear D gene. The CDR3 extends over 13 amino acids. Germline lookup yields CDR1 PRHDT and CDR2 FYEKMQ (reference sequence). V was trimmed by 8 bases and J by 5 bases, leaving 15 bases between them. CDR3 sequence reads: CASPLPGSYGYTF. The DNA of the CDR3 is TGTGCCAGCCCCCTCCCCGGATCTTATGGCTACACCTTC.

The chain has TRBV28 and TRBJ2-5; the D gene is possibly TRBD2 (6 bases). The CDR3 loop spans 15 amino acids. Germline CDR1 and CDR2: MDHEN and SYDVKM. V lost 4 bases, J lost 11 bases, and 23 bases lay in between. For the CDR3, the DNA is TGTGCCAGCAGTTCACCCGACTTGGGGGGACCGGAGCAGTACTTC. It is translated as CASSSPDLGGPEQYF.

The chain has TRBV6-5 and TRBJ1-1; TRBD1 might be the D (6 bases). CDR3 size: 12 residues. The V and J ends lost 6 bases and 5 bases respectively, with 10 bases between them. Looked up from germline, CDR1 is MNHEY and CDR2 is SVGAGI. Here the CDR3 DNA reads TGTGCCAGCAGAACTCAGGGGACTGAAGCTTTCTTT. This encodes CASRTQGTEAFF.

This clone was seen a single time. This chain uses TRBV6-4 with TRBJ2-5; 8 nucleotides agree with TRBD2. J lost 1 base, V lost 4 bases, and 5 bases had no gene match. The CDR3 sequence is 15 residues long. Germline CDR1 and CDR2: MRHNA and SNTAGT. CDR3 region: CASSASAGAQETQYF. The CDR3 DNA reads TGTGCCAGCAGTGCCTCAGCGGGGGCCCAAGAGACCCAGTACTTC.

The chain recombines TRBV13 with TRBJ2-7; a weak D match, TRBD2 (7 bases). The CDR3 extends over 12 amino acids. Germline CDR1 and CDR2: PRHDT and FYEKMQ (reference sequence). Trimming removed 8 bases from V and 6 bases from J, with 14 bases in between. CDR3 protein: CASLGGGTEQYF. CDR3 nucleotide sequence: TGTGCCAGCCTAGGGGGGGGCACCGAGCAGTACTTC. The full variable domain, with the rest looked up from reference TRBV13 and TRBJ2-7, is AAGVIQSPRHLIKEKRETATLKCYPIPRHDTVYWYQQGPGQDPQFLISFYEKMQSDKGSIPDRFSAQQFSDYHSELNMSSLELGDSALYFCASLGGGTEQYFGPGTRLTVT.

The CDR3: CASSVGGSSSYEQYF. The CDR3 DNA reads TGTGCCAGCAGCGTAGGAGGGTCAAGCTCCTACGAGCAGTACTTC. The chain carries TRBV9 and TRBJ2-7, with a weak D call TRBD2 (5 bases). V was pared by 0 bases and J by 0 bases, with 10 bases between. From germline, CDR1 is SGDLS and CDR2 YYNGEE. The CDR3 loop spans 15 amino acids.

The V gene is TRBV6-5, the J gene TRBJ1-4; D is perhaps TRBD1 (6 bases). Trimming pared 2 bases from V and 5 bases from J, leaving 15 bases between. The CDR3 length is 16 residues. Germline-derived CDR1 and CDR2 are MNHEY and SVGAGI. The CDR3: CASSYLPGASNEKLFF. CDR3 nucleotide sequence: TGTGCCAGCAGTTACCTTCCAGGGGCCTCAAATGAAAAACTGTTTTTT.

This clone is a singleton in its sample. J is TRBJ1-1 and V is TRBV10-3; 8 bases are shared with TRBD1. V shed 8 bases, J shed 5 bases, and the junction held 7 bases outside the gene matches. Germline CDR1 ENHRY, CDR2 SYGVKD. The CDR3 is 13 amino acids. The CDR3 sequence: CAIGDGQGTEAFF. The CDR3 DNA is TGTGCCATCGGGGACGGACAGGGTACTGAAGCTTTCTTT.

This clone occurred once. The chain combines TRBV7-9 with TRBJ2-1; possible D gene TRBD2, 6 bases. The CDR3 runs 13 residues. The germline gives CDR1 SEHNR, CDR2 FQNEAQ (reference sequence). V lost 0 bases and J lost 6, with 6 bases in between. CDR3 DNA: TGTGCCAGCAGCTTAGCGGGGGGCAATGAGCAGTTCTTC. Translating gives CASSLAGGNEQFF.

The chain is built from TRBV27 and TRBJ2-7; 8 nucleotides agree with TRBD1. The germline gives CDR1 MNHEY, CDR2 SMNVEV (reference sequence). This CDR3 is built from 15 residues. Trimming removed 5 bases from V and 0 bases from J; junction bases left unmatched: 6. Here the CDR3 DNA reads TGTGCCAGCAGTCCCCGACAGGGGCACTCCTACGAGCAGTACTTC. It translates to CASSPRQGHSYEQYF.

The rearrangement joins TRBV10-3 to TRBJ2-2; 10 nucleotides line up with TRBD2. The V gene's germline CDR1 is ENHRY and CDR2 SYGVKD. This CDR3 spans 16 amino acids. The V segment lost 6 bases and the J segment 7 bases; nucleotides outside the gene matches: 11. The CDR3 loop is CAIRDQAGGQNGELFF. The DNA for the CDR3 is TGTGCCATCAGAGATCAAGCGGGGGGGCAAAACGGGGAGCTGTTTTTT.

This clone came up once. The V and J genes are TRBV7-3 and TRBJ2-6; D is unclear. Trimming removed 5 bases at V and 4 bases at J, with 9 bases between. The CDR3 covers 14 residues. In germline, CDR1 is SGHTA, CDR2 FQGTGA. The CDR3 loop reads CASSPFSGANVLTF. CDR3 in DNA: TGTGCCAGCAGCCCATTTTCCGGGGCCAACGTCCTGACTTTC.

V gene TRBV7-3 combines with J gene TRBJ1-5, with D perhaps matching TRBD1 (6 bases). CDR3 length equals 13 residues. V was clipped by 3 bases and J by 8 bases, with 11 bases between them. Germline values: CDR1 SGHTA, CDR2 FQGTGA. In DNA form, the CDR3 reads TGTGCCAGCAGCTTTCCGGGGGCCGAGCCCCAGCATTTT. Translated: CASSFPGAEPQHF.

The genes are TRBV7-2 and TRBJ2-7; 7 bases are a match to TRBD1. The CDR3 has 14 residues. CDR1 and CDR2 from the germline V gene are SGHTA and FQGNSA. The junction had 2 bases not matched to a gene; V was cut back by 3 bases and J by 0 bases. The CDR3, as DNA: TGTGCCAGCAGCTTCCGGGACAGCTCCTACGAGCAGTACTTC. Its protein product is CASSFRDSSYEQYF.